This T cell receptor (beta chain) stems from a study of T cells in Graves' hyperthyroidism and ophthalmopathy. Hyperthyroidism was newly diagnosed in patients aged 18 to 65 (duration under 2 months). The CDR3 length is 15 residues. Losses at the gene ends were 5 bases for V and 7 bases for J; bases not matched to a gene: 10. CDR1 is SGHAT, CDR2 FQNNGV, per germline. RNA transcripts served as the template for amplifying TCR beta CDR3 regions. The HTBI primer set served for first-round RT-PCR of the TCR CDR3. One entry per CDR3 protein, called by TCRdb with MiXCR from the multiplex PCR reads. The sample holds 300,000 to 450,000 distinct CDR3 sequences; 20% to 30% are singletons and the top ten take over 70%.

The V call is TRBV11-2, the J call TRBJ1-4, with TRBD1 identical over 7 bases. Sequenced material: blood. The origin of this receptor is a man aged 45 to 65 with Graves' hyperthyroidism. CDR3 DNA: TGTGCCAGCAGCCTGAACAGGGGCGAGGGTGAAAAACTGTTTTTT. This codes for CASSLNRGEGEKLFF.